Each of the 4 T cell receptor beta chains below was sequenced from the same sample in a study of cytomegalovirus exposure and HLA in healthy donors. The study ran its PCR with 60 Vbeta and 13 Jbeta primers. Sequencing was performed with immunoSEQ multiplex PCR; in TCRdb, only in-frame clones are kept and a portion is missing. The table includes about 130,000 clones, approximately 84% detected once. The sample comprised PBMCs. The receptors originated from a man aged 18 to 30 in good health and CMV-seropositive.

CDR3 loop: CASSDVDRGNNQPQHF. In nucleotides, the CDR3 is TGTGCCAGCAGTGACGTCGACAGGGGTAACAATCAGCCCCAGCATTTT. J is TRBJ1-5 and V is TRBV6-1; 8 bases are shared with TRBD1. Germline values: CDR1 MNHNS, CDR2 SASEGT. The CDR3 is 16 residues long. The J segment lost 3 bases and the V segment lost 3 bases, leaving 7 bases of the junction unmatched.

This chain uses TRBV7-9 with TRBJ2-3, with D perhaps TRBD2 (5 bases). V lost 5 bases and J 6 bases, leaving 9 bases between the germline ends. The CDR3 contains 12 residues. In germline, CDR1 is SEHNR, CDR2 FQNEAQ (reference sequence). The CDR3 protein is CASSQEGDTQYF. The DNA of the CDR3 is TGTGCCAGCAGCCAAGAGGGCGATACGCAGTATTTT.

CDR3 sequence (DNA): TGTGCCACCGAACAGGGTTCCTACGAGCAGTACTTC. Protein product: CATEQGSYEQYF. J is TRBJ2-7 and V is TRBV11-2; the D gene is possibly TRBD1 (6 bases). This CDR3 region has 12 residues. Trimming pared 10 bases from V and 1 base from J, leaving 11 bases between. Germline CDR1 reads SGHAT; CDR2 reads FQNNGV.

CDR3 sequence reads: CSVIDRVDGELFF. The CDR3 DNA reads as TGCAGCGTTATTGACAGGGTCGATGGGGAGCTGTTTTTT. The genes are TRBV29-1 and TRBJ2-2, with TRBD1 matching 7 bases. The CDR3 contains 13 residues. Germline lookup yields CDR1 SQVTM and CDR2 ANQGSEA. The J segment lost 8 bases and the V segment lost 5 bases, leaving 8 bases of the junction unmatched.